The 23 T cell receptor beta chains reported below all come from one sample, sequenced in a study of response to subunit inactivated influenza vaccine. TCRdb re-called the RT-PCR reads with MiXCR, one entry per CDR3 protein. The profile covers under 750,000 distinct CDR3 sequences, with approximately 10% appearing a single time and 9.5% to 13% taken by the ten largest. The source material was PBMCs from blood, sampled on the day of vaccination. The receptor source for this set is a man over 45 who received an inactivated influenza vaccine.

There are a few counts of this clonotype. The CDR3 spells CASSLWDRALREQFF. CDR3 in DNA: TGTGCCAGCAGCTTATGGGACAGGGCGTTGAGAGAGCAGTTCTTC. J is TRBJ2-1 and V is TRBV13, with TRBD1 matching 9 bases. V gave up 2 bases and J gave up 10 bases; unmatched junction bases: 9. Germline values: CDR1 PRHDT, CDR2 FYEKMQ (reference sequence). There are 15 residues in the CDR3.

This clonotype turned up a few times. The chain joins TRBV7-2 to TRBJ2-3; 11 bases are a match to TRBD2. V shed 5 bases and J 4 bases; nucleotides not matched to a gene: 8. Germline V gene sequence: CDR1 SGHTA, CDR2 FQGNSA. CDR3 size: 16 residues. The CDR3 DNA follows: TGTGCCAGCAGCAAAATTAGCGGGGGGGCCCCAGATACGCAGTATTTT. Its translation is CASSKISGGAPDTQYF.

This clonotype occurred a few times. The junction shows a germline mismatch at one end, possibly a read error. The chain combines TRBV7-7 with TRBJ2-5; D might be TRBD1 or TRBD2, each matching 6 bases. Per the germline V gene, CDR1 is SSHAT and CDR2 is FNYEAQ (reference sequence). The CDR3 has 16 amino acids. The CDR3: CASSGGGSQEGETQYF. The CDR3 DNA is TGTGCTAGCAGCGGAGGGGGGTCCCAAGAAGGAGAGACCCAGTACTTC.

This clonotype showed up just a few times. A junction end diverges from the germline sequence, so it may reflect a read error. V and J are TRBV7-6 and TRBJ1-6; TRBD1 might be the D (6 bases). The CDR3 consists of 14 residues. The germline CDR1 and CDR2 sequences are SGHVS and FNYEAQ. The CDR3 protein is CASSLEQGVPPLYF. CDR3 in DNA: TGTGCCAGCAGCTTAGAACAGGGAGTCCCACCCCTCTACTTT. The full variable domain, in which reference TRBV7-6 and TRBJ1-6 provide the parts outside the CDR3, is GAGVSQSPRYKVTKRGQDVALRCDPISGHVSLYWYRQALGQGPEFLTYFNYEAQQDKSGLPNDRFSAERPEGSISTLTIQRTEQRDSAMYRCASSLEQGVPPLYFGNGTRLTVT.

This clonotype was counted only a few times. The chain employs TRBV5-1 and TRBJ2-1; 9 nucleotides match TRBD1. J lost 8 bases, V lost 0 bases, and 6 bases had no gene match. CDR1 is SGHRS and CDR2 is YFSETQ in the germline V gene. This CDR3 region has 15 residues. The CDR3: CASSLGRQGGDEQFF. The CDR3 DNA is TGCGCCAGCAGCTTGGGGCGACAGGGGGGCGATGAGCAGTTCTTC.

The chain carries TRBV2 and TRBJ2-7, with D hard to call. The germline V gene has CDR1 SNHLY and CDR2 FYNNEI. The CDR3 has 13 amino acids. Trimming shortened V by 4 bases and J by 3 bases, and 10 bases separated the two germline ends. CDR3 DNA: TGTGCCAGCAGTGTGCGGTACAACTACGAGCAGTACTTC. Encoded protein: CASSVRYNYEQYF. Full variable domain (rest looked up from reference TRBV2 and TRBJ2-7): EPEVTQTPSHQVTQMGQEVILRCVPISNHLYFYWYRQILGQKVEFLVSFYNNEISEKSEIFDDQFSVERPDGSNFTLKIRSTKLEDSAMYFCASSVRYNYEQYFGPGTRLTVT.

The chain links TRBV19 to TRBJ1-3; D is ambiguous. Trimming shortened V by 8 bases and J by 0 bases, and 8 bases separated the two germline ends. Germline values: CDR1 LNHDA, CDR2 SQIVND (reference sequence). The CDR3 has 13 amino acids. In DNA form, the CDR3 reads TGTGCCAGTTATGAGAGCTCTGGAAACACCATATATTTT. Translating gives CASYESSGNTIYF.

This clonotype has more than one count but fewer than ten. The rearrangement uses TRBV6-2 or TRBV6-3 and TRBJ2-3, with 10 bases matching TRBD2. Trimming took 5 bases from V and 1 from J; bases not matched to a gene: 6. The CDR3 totals 16 residues. The V gene's germline CDR1 is MNHEY and CDR2 SVGEGT. CDR3 residues: CASSAGLALGTDTQYF. CDR3 DNA: TGTGCCAGCAGTGCGGGACTAGCGCTTGGCACAGATACGCAGTATTTT.

This clonotype occurred a few times. The chain combines TRBV9 with TRBJ2-2; no reliable D call. Deletions cut 4 bases from V and 3 bases from J, with 10 bases between. This CDR3 is 14 amino acids long. Per germline, CDR1 SGDLS and CDR2 YYNGEE. In nucleotides, the CDR3 is TGTGCCAGCAGCCCTCCCTCGGACACCGGGGAGCTGTTTTTT. Translation: CASSPPSDTGELFF.

The chain links TRBV14 to TRBJ1-2; the match to TRBD1 covers 7 bases. The germline gives CDR1 SGHDN, CDR2 FVKESK. The V and J ends lost 1 base and 5 bases, in that order; junction bases with no gene match: 7. The CDR3 has 15 residues. The CDR3 protein is CASSQGTGRIYGYTF. The CDR3 DNA reads as TGTGCCAGCAGCCAAGGGACAGGCCGAATTTATGGCTACACCTTC.

In its sample, this clonotype was seen a few times. The rearrangement links TRBV6-1 to TRBJ1-2; D unresolved. This CDR3 contains 15 residues. Germline V gives CDR1 MNHNS, CDR2 SASEGT. Trimming left V 6 bases short and J 2 bases short, with 16 bases between. The CDR3 sequence: CASRTRTTANYGYTF. The DNA of the CDR3 is TGTGCCAGCAGAACCCGAACGACGGCAAACTATGGCTACACCTTC.

The rearrangement joins TRBV4-3 to TRBJ2-7, with 10 bases that match TRBD2. The length of the CDR3 is 19 residues. The germline V gene has CDR1 LGHNA and CDR2 YSLEER. J was trimmed by 4 bases and V by 1 base; bases with no gene match: 16. The chain's CDR3 is CASSQGLVGTSASGYEQYF. The CDR3 coding sequence is TGCGCCAGCAGCCAAGGTCTTGTTGGGACTAGCGCCTCAGGGTACGAGCAGTACTTC.

The rearrangement links TRBV9 to TRBJ2-2, with D possibly matching TRBD1 (6 bases). The CDR3 spans 16 residues. CDR1 and CDR2 from the germline V gene are SGDLS and YYNGEE. V was trimmed by 5 bases and J by 2 bases, leaving 16 bases between them. The CDR3 nucleotides read TGTGCCAGCAGGCCACCGTCGGGACAAAACACCGGGGAGCTGTTTTTT. It codes for CASRPPSGQNTGELFF.

The V and J genes are TRBV28 and TRBJ2-5; D is uncertain. The V and J ends lost 6 bases and 1 base respectively, with 12 bases between them. Germline V gives CDR1 MDHEN, CDR2 SYDVKM. This CDR3 contains 14 residues. For the CDR3, the DNA is TGTGCCAGCAGGACACCGACATTCCAAGAGACCCAGTACTTC. This codes for CASRTPTFQETQYF.

This clonotype was picked up a small number of times. The chain uses TRBV6-5 and TRBJ1-1; D possibly corresponds to TRBD1 (5 bases). V dropped 0 bases and J dropped 2 bases, with 10 bases sitting between them. Germline CDR1 MNHEY, CDR2 SVGAGI. The CDR3 covers 15 residues. The CDR3 is CASSYSARGNTEAFF. In DNA, the CDR3 is TGTGCCAGCAGTTACTCTGCGAGGGGTAACACTGAAGCTTTCTTT.

This chain uses TRBV4-1 with TRBJ2-2; D gene uncertain. V lost 1 base and J lost 1, with 7 bases in between. The CDR3 sequence is 15 residues long. Germline CDR1 and CDR2: MGHRA and YSYEKL. The CDR3 region has the DNA TGCGCCAGCAGCCAAGCGGACGGGAACACCGGGGAGCTGTTTTTT. Residues: CASSQADGNTGELFF.

This clonotype was counted only a few times. CDR3 DNA sequence: TGCGCCAGCAGCCCAGCCCGGACAGGGGGCAACGAGCAGTACTTC. Translation gives CASSPARTGGNEQYF. This chain uses TRBV4-3 with TRBJ2-7; 11 nucleotides agree with TRBD1. With V trimmed by 4 bases and J by 5 bases, 7 bases remained unmatched. This CDR3 is built from 15 residues. Germline V gene lookup returns CDR1 LGHNA and CDR2 YSLEER.

At least ten counts were recorded for this clonotype. The rearrangement uses TRBV7-2 and TRBJ2-3; perhaps TRBD2 as D (5 bases). CDR1 and CDR2 (germline): SGHTA, FQGNSA. V lost 1 base, J lost 0 bases, and 8 bases lay in between. The CDR3 spans 15 residues. CDR3 protein: CASSLGRTSTDTQYF. Here the CDR3 DNA reads TGTGCCAGCAGCTTAGGGCGGACTAGCACAGATACGCAGTATTTT.

This clonotype was found many times. This sequence joins TRBV7-9 and TRBJ2-1; weak D call: TRBD1 (6 bases). Germline V gene lookup returns CDR1 SEHNR and CDR2 FQNEAQ (reference sequence). The CDR3 covers 16 residues. V gave up 0 bases and J gave up 5 bases, with 14 bases separating them. The CDR3 DNA is TGTGCCAGCAGCTTAGCCCCAGGACAGAAAAACAATGAGCAGTTCTTC. It encodes CASSLAPGQKNNEQFF.

This chain connects TRBV4-3 to TRBJ2-3; D gene uncertain. The CDR3 runs to 15 residues. CDR1 and CDR2 (germline): LGHNA, YSLEER. V was clipped by 0 bases and J by 0 bases, with 7 bases between them. The CDR3 sequence is CASSQDATSTDTQYF. The CDR3, as DNA: TGCGCCAGCAGCCAAGATGCCACTAGCACAGATACGCAGTATTTT.

This clonotype was counted once. This chain uses TRBV4-3 with TRBJ2-1; D may be TRBD1 or TRBD2 (5 bases each). CDR1 LGHNA and CDR2 YSLEER come from the germline V gene. The CDR3 spans 15 residues. Trimming took 0 bases from V and 13 from J, leaving 19 bases between them. The CDR3 region has the DNA TGCGCCAGCAGCCAAGATTTGGGAGTCGGGACGGGCCAGTTCTTC. Amino acids: CASSQDLGVGTGQFF.

The chain has TRBV11-1 and TRBJ2-1; 13 bases line up with TRBD2. Germline values: CDR1 SGHAT, CDR2 FQDESV (reference sequence). The V gene end was trimmed by 3 bases and the J gene end by 0 bases; junction bases not matched to a gene: 8. The CDR3 loop spans 19 amino acids. Written as DNA, the CDR3 is TGTGCCAGCAGCTTCCGAGGACTAGCGGGGGCAAACTCCTACAATGAGCAGTTCTTC. Translating it yields CASSFRGLAGANSYNEQFF.

In this sample, this clonotype turned up a few times. The chain recombines TRBV20-1 with TRBJ2-3; 11 nucleotides match TRBD1. This CDR3 is 16 amino acids long. Trimming cost V 3 bases and J 6 bases; bases outside gene matches: 11. In germline, CDR1 is DFQATT, CDR2 SNEGSKA (reference sequence). The CDR3 DNA follows: TGCAGTGCTAGGCGGACAGGGGGCCTCCTCCGGGATACGCAGTATTTT. Protein product: CSARRTGGLLRDTQYF.